Given below is one T cell receptor (beta chain) in context. This entry comes from a study of siplizumab effects on memory and regulatory T cells. CDR3 length: 15 residues. Trimming pared 0 bases from V and 0 bases from J, leaving 8 bases between. CDR1 and CDR2 from the germline V gene are SGHDT and YYEEEE. The data were produced by immunoSEQ multiplex PCR, yet TCRdb's version contains in-frame clones alone and is incomplete. The profile shows 90,000 to 120,000 clones, 75% to 95% of them singletons. The receptor was derived from a human donor in good health. Some clones in this sample may be carry-over from other donors' samples. Sequenced sample: CD4+ T cells sorted from blood. The gene calls are TRBV5-6 and TRBJ2-3; D is undetermined. In DNA, the CDR3 is TGTGCCAGCAGCTTGGGTTTTATGAGCACAGATACGCAGTATTTT. It specifies CASSLGFMSTDTQYF.